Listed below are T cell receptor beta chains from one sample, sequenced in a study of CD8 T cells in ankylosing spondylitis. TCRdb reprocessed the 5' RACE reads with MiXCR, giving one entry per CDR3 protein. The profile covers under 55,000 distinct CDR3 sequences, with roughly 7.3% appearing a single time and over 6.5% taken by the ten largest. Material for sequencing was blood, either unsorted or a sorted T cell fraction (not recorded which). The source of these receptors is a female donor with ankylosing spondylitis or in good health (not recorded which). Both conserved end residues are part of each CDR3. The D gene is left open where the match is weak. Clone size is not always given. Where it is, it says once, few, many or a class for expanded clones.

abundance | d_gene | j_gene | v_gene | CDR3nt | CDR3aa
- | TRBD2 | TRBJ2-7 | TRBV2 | TGTGCCAGCAATAAGGGCGGGGGTACCTACGAGCAGTACTTC | CASNKGGGTYEQYF
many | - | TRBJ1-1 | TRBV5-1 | TGCGCCAGCAGCACAGGCGGTTGGCCAGCTTTCTTT | CASSTGGWPAFF
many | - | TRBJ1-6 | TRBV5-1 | TGCGCCAGCAGCTTGGGCAGGGGCGAGCACCTCCACTTT | CASSLGRGEHLHF
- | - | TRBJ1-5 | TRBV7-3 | TGTGCCAGCAGCCTACAGGGAGACTATCAGCCCCAGCATTTT | CASSLQGDYQPQHF
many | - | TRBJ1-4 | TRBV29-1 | TGCGGGGCCCGTCGAGGGGATGAAAAACTGTTTTTT | CGARRGDEKLFF
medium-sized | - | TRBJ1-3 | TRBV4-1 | TGCGCCAGCAGCCCGGACGATGACAGGCGAAACACCATATATTTT | CASSPDDDRRNTIYF
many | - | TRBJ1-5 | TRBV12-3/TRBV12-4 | TGTGCCAGCAGTTTTCCAGGGGACGGCAATCAGCCCCAGCATTTT | CASSFPGDGNQPQHF
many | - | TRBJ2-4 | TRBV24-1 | TGTGCCACCAGTGATTTATCAAACATTCAGTACTTC | CATSDLSNIQYF
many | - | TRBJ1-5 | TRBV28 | TGTGCCAGCAGTTTTTTCCAGGGCAGGGGCTTCAATCAGCCCCAGCATTTT | CASSFFQGRGFNQPQHF
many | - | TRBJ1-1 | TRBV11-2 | TGTGCCAGCGGCAAACCGGGGGGCTACACTGAAGCTTTCTTT | CASGKPGGYTEAFF
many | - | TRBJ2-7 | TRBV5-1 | TGCGCCAGCACCTTGGGGCATCCAGGGTTAGGCTACGAGCAGTACTTC | CASTLGHPGLGYEQYF
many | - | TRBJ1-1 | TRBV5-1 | TGCGCCAGTCACGGGGGGGGCCCTGAAGCTTTCTTT | CASHGGGPEAFF
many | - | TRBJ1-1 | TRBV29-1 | TGCAGCGTTGGGAACACTGAAGCTTTCTTT | CSVGNTEAFF
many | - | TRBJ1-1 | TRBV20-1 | TGCAGTGCTAGAGTTCGGGGGCAGGCACTCATGAACACTGAAGCTTTCTTT | CSARVRGQALMNTEAFF
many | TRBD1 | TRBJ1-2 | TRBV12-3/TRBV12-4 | TGTGCCAGCAGCCAAGGGACAGGCTTTTGGGGCTACACCTTC | CASSQGTGFWGYTF